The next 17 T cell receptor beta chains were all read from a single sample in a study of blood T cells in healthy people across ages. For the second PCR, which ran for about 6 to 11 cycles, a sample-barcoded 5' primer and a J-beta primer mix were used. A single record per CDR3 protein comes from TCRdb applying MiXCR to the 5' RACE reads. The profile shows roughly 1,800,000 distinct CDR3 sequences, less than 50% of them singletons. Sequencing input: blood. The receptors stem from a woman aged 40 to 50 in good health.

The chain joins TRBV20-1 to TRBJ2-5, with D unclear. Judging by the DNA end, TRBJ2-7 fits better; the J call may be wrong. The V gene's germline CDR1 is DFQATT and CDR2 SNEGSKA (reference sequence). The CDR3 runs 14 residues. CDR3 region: CSARVRTDYYEQYF. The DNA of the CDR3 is TGCAGTGCTAGAGTAAGGACGGATTACTACGAGCAGTACTTC.

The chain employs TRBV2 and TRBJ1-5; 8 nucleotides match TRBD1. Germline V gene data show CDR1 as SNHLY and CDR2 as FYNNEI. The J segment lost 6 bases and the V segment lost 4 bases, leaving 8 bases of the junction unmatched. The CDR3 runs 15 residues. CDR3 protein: CASSGDRGVSQPQHF. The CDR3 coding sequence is TGTGCCAGCAGTGGAGACAGGGGCGTTAGTCAGCCCCAGCATTTT.

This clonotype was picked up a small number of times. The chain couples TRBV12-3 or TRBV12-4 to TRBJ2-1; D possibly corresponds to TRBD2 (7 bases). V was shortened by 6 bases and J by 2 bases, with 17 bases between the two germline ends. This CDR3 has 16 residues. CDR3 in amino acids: CASRTTRGGPYNEQFF. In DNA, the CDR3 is TGTGCCAGCAGGACAACCCGCGGGGGCCCCTACAATGAGCAGTTCTTC.

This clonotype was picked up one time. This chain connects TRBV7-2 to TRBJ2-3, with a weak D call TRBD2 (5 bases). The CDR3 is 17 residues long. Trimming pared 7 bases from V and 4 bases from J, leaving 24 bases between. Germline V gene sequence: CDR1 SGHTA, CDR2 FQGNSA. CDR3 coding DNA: TGTGCCAGCACCCTTTGGCTGGACGGGGTGTTTTCAGATACGCAGTATTTT. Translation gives CASTLWLDGVFSDTQYF. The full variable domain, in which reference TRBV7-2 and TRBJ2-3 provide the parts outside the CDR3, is GAGVSQSPSNKVTEKGKDVELRCDPISGHTALYWYRQSLGQGLEFLIYFQGNSAPDKSGLPSDRFSAERTGGSVSTLTIQRTQQEDSAVYLCASTLWLDGVFSDTQYFGPGTRLTVL.

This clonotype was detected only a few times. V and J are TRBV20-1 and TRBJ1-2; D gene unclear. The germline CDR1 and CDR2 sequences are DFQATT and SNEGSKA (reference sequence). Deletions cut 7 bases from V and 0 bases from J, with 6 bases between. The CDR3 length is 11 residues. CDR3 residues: CSDQANYGYTF. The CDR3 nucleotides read TGCAGTGACCAAGCTAACTATGGCTACACCTTC.

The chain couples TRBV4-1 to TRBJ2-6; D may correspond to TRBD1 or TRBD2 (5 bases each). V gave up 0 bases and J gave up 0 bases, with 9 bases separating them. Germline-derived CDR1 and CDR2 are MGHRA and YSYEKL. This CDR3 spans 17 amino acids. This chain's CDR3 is CASSQDSGPSGANVLTF. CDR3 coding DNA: TGCGCCAGCAGCCAAGATTCGGGACCCTCTGGGGCCAACGTCCTGACTTTC.

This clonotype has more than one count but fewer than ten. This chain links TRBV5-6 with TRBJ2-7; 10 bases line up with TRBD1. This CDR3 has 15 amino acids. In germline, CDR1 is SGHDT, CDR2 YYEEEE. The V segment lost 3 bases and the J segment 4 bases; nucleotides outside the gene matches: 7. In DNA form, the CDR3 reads TGTGCCAGCAGCTCGGGACAGGGGAATCCTTACGAGCAGTACTTC. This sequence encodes CASSSGQGNPYEQYF.

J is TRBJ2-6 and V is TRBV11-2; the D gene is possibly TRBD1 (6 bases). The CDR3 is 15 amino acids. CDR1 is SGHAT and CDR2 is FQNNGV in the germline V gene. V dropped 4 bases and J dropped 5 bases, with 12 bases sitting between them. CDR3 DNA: TGTGCCAGCAGCTCGCAGGGGTCGTGGGCCAACGTCCTGACTTTC. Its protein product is CASSSQGSWANVLTF.

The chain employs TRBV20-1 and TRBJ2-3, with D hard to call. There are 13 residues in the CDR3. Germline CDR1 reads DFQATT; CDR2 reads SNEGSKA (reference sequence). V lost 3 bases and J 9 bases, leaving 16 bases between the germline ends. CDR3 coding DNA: TGCAGTGCTAGCGAATTTGGTATGGGAACGCAGTATTTT. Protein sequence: CSASEFGMGTQYF.

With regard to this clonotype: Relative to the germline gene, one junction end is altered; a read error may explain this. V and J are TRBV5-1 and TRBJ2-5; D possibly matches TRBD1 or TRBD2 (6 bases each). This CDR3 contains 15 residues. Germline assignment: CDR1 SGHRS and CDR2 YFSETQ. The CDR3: CASSLAGGGEETQYF. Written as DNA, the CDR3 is TGTGCCAGCAGCTTAGCTGGGGGCGGGGAAGAGACCCAGTACTTC.

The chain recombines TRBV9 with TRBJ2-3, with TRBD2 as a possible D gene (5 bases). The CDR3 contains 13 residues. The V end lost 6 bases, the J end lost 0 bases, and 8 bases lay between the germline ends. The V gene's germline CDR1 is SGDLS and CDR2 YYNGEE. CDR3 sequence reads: CASKERSTDTQYF. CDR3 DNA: TGTGCCAGCAAGGAGCGGAGCACAGATACGCAGTATTTT.

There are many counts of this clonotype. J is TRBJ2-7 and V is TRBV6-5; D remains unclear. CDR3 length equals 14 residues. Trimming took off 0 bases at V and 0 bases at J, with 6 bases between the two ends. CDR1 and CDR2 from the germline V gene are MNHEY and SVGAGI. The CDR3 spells CASSYSGPSYEQYF. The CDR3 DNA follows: TGTGCCAGCAGTTACTCGGGCCCCTCCTACGAGCAGTACTTC.

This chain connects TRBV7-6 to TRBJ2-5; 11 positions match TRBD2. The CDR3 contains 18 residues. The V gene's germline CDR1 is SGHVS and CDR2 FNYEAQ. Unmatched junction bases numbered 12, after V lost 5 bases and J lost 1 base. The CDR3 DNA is TGTGCCAGCAGCCCATCGGTCCTAGCGGGGGGAGTCCAAGAGACCCAGTACTTC. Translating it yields CASSPSVLAGGVQETQYF.

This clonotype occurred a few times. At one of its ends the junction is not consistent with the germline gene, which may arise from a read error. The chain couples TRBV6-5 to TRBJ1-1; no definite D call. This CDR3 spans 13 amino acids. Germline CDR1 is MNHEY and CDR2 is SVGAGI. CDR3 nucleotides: TGTACCAGCTATGTTACTTTAGTCGGTGAAGCTTTCTTT. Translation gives CTSYVTLVGEAFF.

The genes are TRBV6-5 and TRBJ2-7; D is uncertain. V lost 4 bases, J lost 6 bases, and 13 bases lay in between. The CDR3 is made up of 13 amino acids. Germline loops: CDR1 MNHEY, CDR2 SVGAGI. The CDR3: CASSSGSRAEQYF. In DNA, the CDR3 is TGTGCCAGCAGTTCCGGGTCTCGGGCCGAGCAGTACTTC.

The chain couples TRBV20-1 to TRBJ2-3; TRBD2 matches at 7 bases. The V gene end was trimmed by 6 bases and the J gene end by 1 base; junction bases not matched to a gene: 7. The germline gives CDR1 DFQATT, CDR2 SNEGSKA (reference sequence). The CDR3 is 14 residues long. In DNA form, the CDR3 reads TGCAGTGCGGGGCAGCGGGGCCGCACAGATACGCAGTATTTT. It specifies CSAGQRGRTDTQYF.

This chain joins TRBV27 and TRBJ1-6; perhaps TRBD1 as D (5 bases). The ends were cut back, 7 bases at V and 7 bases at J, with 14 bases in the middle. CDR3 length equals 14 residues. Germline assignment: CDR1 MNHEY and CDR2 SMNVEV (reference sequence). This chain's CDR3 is CASTQTEMNSPLHF. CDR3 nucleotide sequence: TGTGCCAGCACCCAGACAGAGATGAATTCACCCCTCCACTTT.